This T cell receptor (beta chain) stems from a study of T-cell reconstitution after alpha-beta-depleted transplantation in children. This clonotype was recorded at least ten times. Its antigen is still unknown. The CDR3 has 14 amino acids. V shed 1 base, J shed 3 bases, and the junction held 5 bases outside the gene matches. The V gene's germline CDR1 is DFQATT and CDR2 SNEGSKA (reference sequence). Study outcomes and limitations: It was surviving recipient T cells and thymic progenitors that gave some patients high TCRbeta diversity at day 60. Two months or so post-transplant, alpha-beta T cells reportedly derived from several hundred expanded graft clones. Once a year had passed after transplant, T-cell counts and diversity came mostly from newly produced T cells.

The authors prepared the TCRbeta library with unique molecular identifiers. TCRdb recomputed calls from the PCR reads with MiXCR, one row per CDR3 protein. Here the sample spans around 270,000 distinct CDR3 sequences, 6% to 10% being singletons. The source was peripheral blood, collected 360 days after TCRalphabeta/CD19-depleted stem cell transplant. V gene TRBV20-1 combines with J gene TRBJ1-2; 7 bases fit TRBD1. The source is a female patient between 2 and 15 years old who had a stem cell transplant for Fanconi anemia, so the T cells may come from the graft donor. For the CDR3, the DNA is TGCAGTGCTAGAGTCACCGGGACAGACTATGGCTACACCTTC. As protein: CSARVTGTDYGYTF.